This TCR beta chain was recovered during a study of blood T cell repertoires in COVID-19. The CDR3 totals 18 residues. Germline V gene sequence: CDR1 MNHNS, CDR2 SASEGT. V lost 2 bases, J lost 0 bases, and 17 bases lay in between. A few counts support this clone. Only in-frame clones appear in the TCRdb table, and some are missing; sequencing was by immunoSEQ multiplex PCR. Of roughly 200,000 clones listed, roughly 84% were seen once; the top ten hold roughly 5.6%. The chain couples TRBV6-1 to TRBJ1-3, with a possible D match to TRBD1 (6 bases). The sequencing sample was made of peripheral blood. The receptor was derived from a woman in her 40s who had recovered from COVID-19. The CDR3: CASSEYTTGWFSGNTIYF. CDR3 sequence (DNA): TGTGCCAGCAGTGAATACACAACAGGGTGGTTCTCTGGAAACACCATATATTTT.